This T cell receptor (beta chain) was documented in a study of T cells in Graves' hyperthyroidism and ophthalmopathy. For the study at large: The initial diagnosis was the point when peripheral blood was collected, ahead of any treatment.

Amplified TCR beta CDR3 regions came from RNA transcripts. HTBI primers were the set used in a first-round RT-PCR of the TCR CDR3. TCRdb fed the multiplex PCR reads into MiXCR, producing one record per CDR3 protein. The sample consists of about 690,000 distinct CDR3 sequences, around 15% of them appearing once. Graves' hyperthyroidism without ophthalmopathy progression within 18 months was termed stable. Diagnosis of hyperthyroidism was new in patients aged 18 to 65, and its duration was under 2 months. Whole-study findings and limits: Peripheral blood also featured most of the thyroid clonotypes expanded above 0.001.

The CDR3 loop spans 14 amino acids. V gave up 3 bases and J gave up 7 bases; unmatched junction bases: 9. The germline V gene encodes CDR1 SQVTM and CDR2 ANQGSEA. This clonotype has ten or more counts. What it binds is not known. This TCR came from a man between 45 and 60 years old with Graves' hyperthyroidism. The specimen was blood. V and J are TRBV29-1 and TRBJ2-1; TRBD2 agrees at 7 bases. The CDR3 sequence: CSVDSGLPRNEQFF. For the CDR3, the DNA is TGCAGCGTTGATTCGGGACTACCCAGGAATGAGCAGTTCTTC.